This T cell receptor (beta chain) was recovered during a study of beta chain features in type 1 diabetes. At the level of the study: No age, gender or cell yield differences were seen between patients and healthy donors.

In regard to this clone: What it binds is unknown. Germline and junction disagree at one end, which may indicate a read error.

The CDR3 has 13 residues. CDR1 and CDR2 (germline): MNHNS, SASEGT. Notes on the study in general: For patients, the naive, central memory and Treg TCRB repertoires appeared more alike than for healthy donors. At VDJ recombination sites, type 1 diabetes patients had fewer insertions and more deleted nucleotides. A moderate, significant TCRB CDR3 shortening appeared in type 1 diabetes across four CD4+ subsets.

The entirety of the isolated RNA underwent reverse transcription, so expressed TCRB transcripts were sequenced. Libraries were prepared by immunoSEQ multiplex PCR; TCRdb keeps only in-frame clonotypes and omits some of them. The sample comprises around 260,000 clones, about 24% of which are singletons, and around 0.011% rests with the top ten. This rearrangement joins TRBV6-1 to TRBJ2-1; 8 bases are shared with TRBD2. The sequenced material came from naive CD4+ T cells from blood. The sequence was collected from a young woman with type 1 diabetes. The CDR3 reads CASSLTAGALWVF. In DNA form, the CDR3 reads TGTGCCAGCAGTTTAACAGCGGGAGCTCTTTGGGTCTTC.